This T cell receptor beta chain is drawn from a study of T cell repertoires in cytomegalovirus infection. The CDR3 extends over 13 amino acids. CDR1 and CDR2 from the germline V gene are SEHNR and FQNEAQ (reference sequence). Trimming left V 7 bases short and J 4 bases short, with 11 bases between. This clonotype has just a few counts. What it binds is not known. Using its own MiXCR run on the reads, TCRdb lists one record per CDR3 protein. The table has roughly 700,000 distinct CDR3 sequences, around 31% seen once; the top ten hold 15% to 20%. This sequence originates from a human donor in good health (CMV status not recorded). Some clones in this sample may be carry-over from other donors' samples. The sample consisted of cultured PBMCs, taken from culture after CMV antigen stimulation. The chain joins TRBV7-9 to TRBJ1-3; no definite D call. CDR3 in DNA: TGTGCCAGCAAGCGGGCAGAGGGAAACACCATATATTTT. Translated, it gives CASKRAEGNTIYF. Based on the CDR3 plus reference TRBV7-9 and TRBJ1-3, the full variable domain is DTGVSQNPRHKITKRGQNVTFRCDPISEHNRLYWYRQTLGQGPEFLTYFQNEAQLEKSRLLSDRFSAERPKGSFSTLEIQRTEQGDSAMYLCASKRAEGNTIYFGEGSWLTVV.